These T cell receptor beta chains were read from a single sample in a study of blood T cell repertoires in COVID-19. Generated by immunoSEQ multiplex PCR, the TCRdb table keeps only in-frame clones and is missing some. The table includes about 140,000 clones, roughly 80% detected once. The sequenced material came from peripheral blood. Source of these receptors: a woman aged 55-75 years with acute or convalescent COVID-19. CDR3s include the opening cysteine and the closing phenylalanine or tryptophan. The order of the fields is V gene, D gene, J gene, clone size, CDR3 protein, CDR3 DNA. A D gene is named only where the DNA matches it firmly. For some rows the clone size is stated as once, few or many, or as a class when expanded; others skip it.

v_gene: TRBV27
d_gene: TRBD1
j_gene: TRBJ1-2
abundance: NA
CDR3aa: CASTRDRGSGYTF
CDR3nt: TGTGCCAGCACCCGGGACAGGGGTAGTGGCTACACCTTC

v_gene: TRBV30
d_gene: NA
j_gene: TRBJ1-2
abundance: NA
CDR3aa: CAWTDTTNYGYTF
CDR3nt: TGTGCCTGGACGGACACTACTAACTATGGCTACACCTTC

v_gene: TRBV29-1
d_gene: NA
j_gene: TRBJ2-2
abundance: few
CDR3aa: CSAGQLPTGELFF
CDR3nt: TGCAGCGCTGGACAGCTCCCTACCGGGGAGCTGTTTTTT

v_gene: TRBV14
d_gene: NA
j_gene: TRBJ1-6
abundance: NA
CDR3aa: CASSSDIKNSPLHF
CDR3nt: TGTGCCAGCAGCTCGGACATTAAAAATTCACCCCTCCACTTT

v_gene: TRBV19
d_gene: TRBD2
j_gene: TRBJ2-1
abundance: NA
CDR3aa: CASTSVAGGPKDEQFF
CDR3nt: TGTGCCAGTACCTCAGTAGCGGGAGGGCCGAAGGATGAGCAGTTCTTC

v_gene: TRBV6-5
d_gene: TRBD1
j_gene: TRBJ2-7
abundance: NA
CDR3aa: CASSIDRGAYEQYF
CDR3nt: TGTGCCAGCAGCATCGACAGGGGGGCTTACGAGCAGTACTTC

v_gene: TRBV19
d_gene: TRBD2
j_gene: TRBJ2-7
abundance: NA
CDR3aa: CASSSASAGSYEQYF
CDR3nt: TGTGCCAGTAGTTCCGCCTCAGCGGGATCCTACGAGCAGTACTTC

v_gene: TRBV28
d_gene: NA
j_gene: TRBJ2-2
abundance: NA
CDR3aa: CASSLTLNTGELFF
CDR3nt: TGTGCCAGCAGTCTGACACTGAACACCGGGGAGCTGTTTTTT

v_gene: TRBV10-3
d_gene: NA
j_gene: TRBJ1-1
abundance: NA
CDR3aa: CAISDNGNTEAFF
CDR3nt: TGTGCCATCAGTGATAACGGGAACACTGAAGCTTTCTTT

v_gene: TRBV6-5
d_gene: NA
j_gene: TRBJ1-2
abundance: NA
CDR3aa: CASRSSQVSYGYTF
CDR3nt: TGTGCCAGCAGGTCATCCCAGGTTTCCTATGGCTACACCTTC

v_gene: TRBV7-3
d_gene: NA
j_gene: TRBJ1-1
abundance: NA
CDR3aa: CASSPGPAGEAFF
CDR3nt: TGTGCCAGCAGCCCGGGTCCGGCGGGTGAAGCTTTCTTT

v_gene: TRBV5-1
d_gene: NA
j_gene: TRBJ2-2
abundance: NA
CDR3aa: CASSLGTSGGELFF
CDR3nt: TGCGCCAGCAGCTTGGGCACCTCAGGCGGGGAGCTGTTTTTT

v_gene: TRBV6-5
d_gene: TRBD2
j_gene: TRBJ2-7
abundance: NA
CDR3aa: CASSYRPRGSSYEQYF
CDR3nt: TGTGCCAGCAGTTACCGGCCCCGCGGGAGTTCGTACGAGCAGTACTTC

v_gene: TRBV10-3
d_gene: TRBD1
j_gene: TRBJ2-3
abundance: NA
CDR3aa: CAISRGQGTDTQYF
CDR3nt: TGTGCCATCAGTAGGGGACAGGGGACAGATACGCAGTATTTT

v_gene: TRBV15
d_gene: TRBD2
j_gene: TRBJ2-7
abundance: few
CDR3aa: CATSRGLAASEQYF
CDR3nt: TGTGCCACCAGCAGAGGACTAGCGGCCTCCGAGCAGTACTTC

v_gene: TRBV7-9
d_gene: NA
j_gene: TRBJ1-1
abundance: NA
CDR3aa: CASSLARENTEAFF
CDR3nt: TGTGCCAGCAGCTTAGCGAGAGAGAACACTGAAGCTTTCTTT

v_gene: TRBV19
d_gene: NA
j_gene: TRBJ2-7
abundance: NA
CDR3aa: CASSGPPGHETYEQYF
CDR3nt: TGTGCCAGTAGTGGCCCACCGGGACATGAGACCTACGAGCAGTACTTC

v_gene: TRBV12-3/TRBV12-4
d_gene: NA
j_gene: TRBJ1-2
abundance: NA
CDR3aa: CASSFRNYGYTF
CDR3nt: TGTGCCAGCAGTTTCAGGAACTATGGCTACACCTTC

v_gene: TRBV21-1
d_gene: NA
j_gene: TRBJ2-1
abundance: NA
CDR3aa: CASSKSAGAYNEQFF
CDR3nt: TGTGCCAGCAGCAAATCAGCGGGGGCCTACAATGAGCAGTTCTTC

v_gene: TRBV7-9
d_gene: TRBD1
j_gene: TRBJ1-1
abundance: NA
CDR3aa: CASSPGQGRIGGTEAFF
CDR3nt: TGTGCCAGCAGCCCGGGACAGGGAAGGATTGGTGGCACTGAAGCTTTCTTT

v_gene: TRBV6-5
d_gene: TRBD2
j_gene: TRBJ2-1
abundance: NA
CDR3aa: CASSYPQRLARTEQFF
CDR3nt: TGTGCCAGCAGTTACCCCCAGCGACTAGCGAGGACTGAGCAGTTCTTC

v_gene: TRBV7-2
d_gene: NA
j_gene: TRBJ2-3
abundance: once
CDR3aa: CASSPLQINTQYF
CDR3nt: TGTGCCAGCAGCCCCCTCCAGATCAACACGCAGTATTTT

v_gene: TRBV19
d_gene: TRBD1
j_gene: TRBJ1-5
abundance: NA
CDR3aa: CASGQGQNQPQHF
CDR3nt: TGTGCCAGTGGACAGGGCCAAAATCAGCCCCAGCATTTT

v_gene: TRBV5-4
d_gene: NA
j_gene: TRBJ2-7
abundance: NA
CDR3aa: CASSFGYAGYEQYF
CDR3nt: TGTGCCAGCAGCTTCGGATATGCGGGCTACGAGCAGTACTTC

v_gene: TRBV5-1
d_gene: TRBD1
j_gene: TRBJ1-2
abundance: NA
CDR3aa: CASSGGQGNYGYTF
CDR3nt: TGCGCCAGCAGCGGGGGACAGGGAAACTATGGCTACACCTTC

v_gene: TRBV27
d_gene: TRBD1
j_gene: TRBJ2-3
abundance: NA
CDR3aa: CASSPKDRGRTDTQYF
CDR3nt: TGTGCCAGCAGTCCCAAGGACAGGGGGCGCACAGATACGCAGTATTTT

v_gene: TRBV5-1
d_gene: TRBD2
j_gene: TRBJ2-1
abundance: NA
CDR3aa: CASSLPLAGGNRMEYNEQFF
CDR3nt: TGCGCCAGCAGCTTACCACTAGCGGGAGGAAACCGGATGGAGTACAATGAGCAGTTCTTC

v_gene: TRBV28
d_gene: NA
j_gene: TRBJ2-1
abundance: NA
CDR3aa: CASSSPPRGSNEQFF
CDR3nt: TGTGCCAGCAGTTCCCCTCCTAGGGGGAGCAATGAGCAGTTCTTC

v_gene: TRBV29-1
d_gene: TRBD2
j_gene: TRBJ2-1
abundance: NA
CDR3aa: CSVVAGASNEQFF
CDR3nt: TGCAGCGTTGTAGCGGGAGCGAGCAATGAGCAGTTCTTC

v_gene: TRBV30
d_gene: TRBD1
j_gene: TRBJ1-2
abundance: NA
CDR3aa: CAWSGLRQGNGYTF
CDR3nt: TGTGCCTGGAGTGGGTTGAGACAGGGGAATGGCTACACCTTC

v_gene: TRBV27
d_gene: TRBD2
j_gene: TRBJ2-1
abundance: NA
CDR3aa: CASSLASGSSYNEQFF
CDR3nt: TGTGCCAGCAGTTTAGCTAGCGGGAGCTCCTACAATGAGCAGTTCTTC

v_gene: TRBV30
d_gene: TRBD1
j_gene: TRBJ1-1
abundance: NA
CDR3aa: CAWSEPTGVLREAFF
CDR3nt: TGTGCCTGGAGTGAGCCCACAGGGGTGCTTAGGGAAGCTTTCTTT

v_gene: TRBV11-2
d_gene: TRBD1
j_gene: TRBJ2-7
abundance: once
CDR3aa: CASSRDRGVWEQYF
CDR3nt: TGTGCCAGCAGCAGGGACAGGGGGGTGTGGGAGCAGTACTTC

v_gene: TRBV7-8
d_gene: NA
j_gene: TRBJ2-1
abundance: once
CDR3aa: CASSFSGGSYNEQFF
CDR3nt: TGTGCCAGCAGCTTTAGCGGAGGCTCCTACAATGAGCAGTTCTTC

v_gene: TRBV5-1
d_gene: NA
j_gene: TRBJ2-2
abundance: NA
CDR3aa: CASSLGQFNTGELFF
CDR3nt: TGCGCCAGCAGCTTGGGTCAGTTCAACACCGGGGAGCTGTTTTTT